These 23 T cell receptor beta chains share one sample of origin, sequenced in a study of blood T cell repertoires in COVID-19. Clones were read by immunoSEQ multiplex PCR, and TCRdb kept only the in-frame ones, dropping some. The sample yields approximately 440,000 clones, roughly 87% seen once. Sequencing was performed on PBMCs or T cells enriched from blood (not recorded which). These receptors all stem from a man between 18 and 29 years old who had recovered from COVID-19.

The rearrangement uses TRBV28 and TRBJ1-4; no definite D call. Trimming pared 6 bases from V and 8 bases from J, leaving 7 bases between. Per germline, CDR1 MDHEN and CDR2 SYDVKM. The CDR3 is 11 residues long. Here the CDR3 reads CASRVREKLFF. The CDR3 DNA reads as TGTGCCAGCAGAGTGAGGGAAAAACTGTTTTTT.

A single count supports this clone. The genes are TRBV7-6 and TRBJ1-6, with a weak D call TRBD1 (6 bases). The CDR3 has 13 residues. Germline V gene lookup returns CDR1 SGHVS and CDR2 FNYEAQ. V was pared by 1 base and J by 9 bases, with 7 bases between. CDR3 loop: CASSLEQGSPLHF. The CDR3, as DNA: TGTGCCAGCAGCTTAGAACAGGGTTCACCCCTCCACTTT. The entire variable domain, with the rest obtained from reference TRBV7-6 and TRBJ1-6, is as follows: GAGVSQSPRYKVTKRGQDVALRCDPISGHVSLYWYRQALGQGPEFLTYFNYEAQQDKSGLPNDRFSAERPEGSISTLTIQRTEQRDSAMYRCASSLEQGSPLHFGNGTRLTVT.

The CDR3 DNA follows: TGTGCCAGCAGCCAAAGACAGGAGATAGGAGCTTTCTTT. The encoded protein is CASSQRQEIGAFF. This rearrangement joins TRBV3-1 (or the pseudogene TRBV3-2) to TRBJ1-1; weak D call: TRBD1 (6 bases). Germline CDR1 and CDR2: LGHDT and YNNKEL (reference sequence). The V end was cut by 2 bases, the J end by 10 bases, with 14 bases between. The CDR3 totals 13 residues.

V is TRBV3-1 (or the pseudogene TRBV3-2) and J is TRBJ2-1, with D maybe TRBD1 (5 bases). The CDR3 extends over 13 amino acids. Germline CDR1 and CDR2: LGHDT and YNNKEL (reference sequence). The ends were cut back, 8 bases at V and 8 bases at J, with 16 bases in the middle. CDR3 bases: TGTGCCAGCGGGGCCCCAGGGTTGGATGAGCAGTTCTTC. The encoded protein is CASGAPGLDEQFF.

The rearrangement links TRBV15 to TRBJ2-7, with a tentative D call TRBD2 (5 bases). Germline values: CDR1 LNHNV, CDR2 YYDKDF (reference sequence). The CDR3 is 17 residues long. The ends were cut back, 0 bases at V and 0 bases at J, with 15 bases in the middle. DNA of the CDR3: TGTGCCACCAGCAGAGATCGGGGTCCACCCAGCTCCTACGAGCAGTACTTC. As protein: CATSRDRGPPSSYEQYF.

This chain connects TRBV6-1 to TRBJ1-5; maybe TRBD1 (6 bases). The V gene's germline CDR1 is MNHNS and CDR2 SASEGT. The CDR3 runs to 16 residues. Trimming left V 2 bases short and J 2 bases short, with 13 bases between. CDR3 protein: CASSEFRQGRNQPQHF. The CDR3 region has the DNA TGTGCCAGCAGTGAATTCCGGCAGGGGCGCAATCAGCCCCAGCATTTT.

This chain uses TRBV3-1 (or the pseudogene TRBV3-2) with TRBJ2-2; 9 bases match TRBD2. Per germline, CDR1 LGHDT and CDR2 YNNKEL (reference sequence). The J segment lost 9 bases and the V segment lost 0 bases, leaving 17 bases of the junction unmatched. This CDR3 has 19 residues. As DNA, the CDR3 is TGTGCCAGCAGCCAAGATTCTAGCGGGGCCAGGTACCGGCTTAGGGAGCTGTTTTTT. This encodes CASSQDSSGARYRLRELFF.

The chain joins TRBV6-1 to TRBJ2-3; 7 nucleotides agree with TRBD2. V lost 2 bases and J lost 0; bases outside the gene matches: 2. CDR3 length equals 15 residues. CDR1 and CDR2 (germline): MNHNS, SASEGT. CDR3 DNA sequence: TGTGCCAGCAGTGAAAAGCGGGGAAGCACAGATACGCAGTATTTT. It specifies CASSEKRGSTDTQYF.

The chain has TRBV18 and TRBJ2-1; D gene ambiguous. The CDR3 extends over 14 amino acids. Germline V gene lookup returns CDR1 KGHSH and CDR2 LQKENI. Trimming left V 2 bases short and J 2 bases short, with 7 bases between. CDR3 nucleotide sequence: TGTGCCAGCTCACCAAGTAGAACCTACAATGAGCAGTTCTTC. Translation gives CASSPSRTYNEQFF.

V usage is TRBV6-2 or TRBV6-3 and J usage is TRBJ2-5; 8 nucleotides match TRBD1. V trimming: 0 bases; J trimming: 5 bases; junction bases outside the gene matches: 14. The CDR3 contains 18 residues. Germline loops: CDR1 MNHEY, CDR2 SVGEGT. CDR3 coding DNA: TGTGCCAGCAGTTACTCCCGGCCGACAGGGGACGCTAGGGAGACCCAGTACTTC. It is translated as CASSYSRPTGDARETQYF.

CDR3 amino acids: CASSQVSSFGNTIYF. For the CDR3, the DNA is TGCGCCAGCAGCCAAGTATCAAGCTTCGGAAACACCATATATTTT. The rearrangement uses TRBV4-1 and TRBJ1-3; D is ambiguous. V was clipped by 1 base and J by 4 bases, with 11 bases between them. This CDR3 has 15 residues. CDR1 is MGHRA and CDR2 is YSYEKL in the germline V gene.

CDR3 DNA sequence: TGTGCCAGCAGCTTAGGTAGCGGGAGTGTTGGGGAGCAGTTCTTC. This encodes CASSLGSGSVGEQFF. This rearrangement joins TRBV7-2 to TRBJ2-1; 9 bases match TRBD2. The CDR3 consists of 15 residues. V shed 1 base, J shed 10 bases, and the junction held 8 bases outside the gene matches. CDR1 is SGHTA, CDR2 FQGNSA, per germline.

The chain has TRBV30 and TRBJ1-1; tentative D call: TRBD1 (6 bases). This CDR3 contains 12 residues. Germline CDR1 is GTSNPN and CDR2 is SVGIG (reference sequence). CDR3 protein: CAGGDYHTEAFF. CDR3 bases: TGTGCAGGGGGGGACTATCACACTGAAGCTTTCTTT.

The gene calls are TRBV13 and TRBJ2-1; TRBD1 might be the D (6 bases). V was trimmed by 8 bases and J by 0 bases, leaving 17 bases between them. The CDR3 has 16 amino acids. Looked up from germline, CDR1 is PRHDT and CDR2 is FYEKMQ (reference sequence). The CDR3 bases are TGTGCCAGCGACCAGAGAAGGGGGAACTCCTACAATGAGCAGTTCTTC. Translated, it gives CASDQRRGNSYNEQFF.

The rearrangement links TRBV9 to TRBJ1-6, with 8 nucleotides matching TRBD1. CDR3 length equals 16 residues. Losses at the gene ends were 3 bases for V and 0 bases for J; bases not matched to a gene: 2. Per germline, CDR1 SGDLS and CDR2 YYNGEE. CDR3 bases: TGTGCCAGCAGCGGGACAGGGAGCTCCTATAATTCACCCCTCCACTTT. Its translation is CASSGTGSSYNSPLHF.

The chain is built from TRBV2 and TRBJ1-6; 10 bases line up with TRBD1. The V segment lost 6 bases and the J segment 10 bases; nucleotides outside the gene matches: 6. Germline CDR1 is SNHLY and CDR2 is FYNNEI. The CDR3 has 14 residues. The CDR3 spells CASSEGQGISPLHF. CDR3 DNA sequence: TGTGCCAGCAGCGAGGGACAGGGGATCTCACCCCTCCACTTT.

V gene TRBV2 combines with J gene TRBJ2-2, with a weak D call TRBD2 (6 bases). Germline CDR1 SNHLY, CDR2 FYNNEI. The CDR3 extends over 14 amino acids. V was pared by 7 bases and J by 5 bases, with 14 bases between. CDR3 region: CASNQLALTGELFF. The CDR3, as DNA: TGTGCCAGCAATCAGCTAGCGCTAACCGGGGAGCTGTTTTTT.

The J gene is TRBJ1-5, the V gene TRBV5-1; no clear D gene. This CDR3 has 13 amino acids. V was trimmed by 3 bases and J by 7 bases, leaving 11 bases between them. CDR1 and CDR2 (germline): SGHRS, YFSETQ. DNA of the CDR3: TGCGCCAGCAGCTCAGTACCCCGACAGCCCCAGCATTTT. Amino acid sequence: CASSSVPRQPQHF. The full variable domain, rest sourced from reference TRBV5-1 and TRBJ1-5, is KAGVTQTPRYLIKTRGQQVTLSCSPISGHRSVSWYQQTPGQGLQFLFEYFSETQRNKGNFPGRFSGRQFSNSRSEMNVSTLELGDSALYLCASSSVPRQPQHFGDGTRLSIL.

About this clone itself: One end of the junction varies from germline; a read error may be responsible. The chain uses TRBV5-8 and TRBJ1-1, with D possibly matching TRBD1 (5 bases). The CDR3 loop spans 13 amino acids. CDR1 and CDR2 from the germline V gene are SGHTS and YDEGEE. The CDR3 DNA reads as TGTGCCAGCAGCCATGCAGGGAACGCTGAAGCTTTCTTT. Amino acids: CASSHAGNAEAFF.

V usage is TRBV27 and J usage is TRBJ2-3; 8 positions agree with TRBD2. Germline V gene data show CDR1 as MNHEY and CDR2 as SMNVEV (reference sequence). This CDR3 spans 13 amino acids. V was clipped by 7 bases and J by 4 bases; unmatched bases: 4. The CDR3 DNA sequence: TGTGCCAGCATGACGGGGGGGCCAGATACGCAGTATTTT. This translates into CASMTGGPDTQYF.

The V gene is TRBV27, the J gene TRBJ1-1; perhaps TRBD1 as D (5 bases). V shed 0 bases and J shed 0 bases, with 8 bases lying between them. The CDR3 is 15 amino acids. The germline V gene encodes CDR1 MNHEY and CDR2 SMNVEV (reference sequence). The CDR3 reads CASSLSGAMNTEAFF. DNA for the CDR3: TGTGCCAGCAGTTTATCAGGGGCAATGAACACTGAAGCTTTCTTT.

This rearrangement joins TRBV12-5 to TRBJ2-1; no clear D. CDR1 is LGHNT and CDR2 is FRNRAP in the germline V gene. V was trimmed by 7 bases and J by 6 bases, leaving 10 bases between them. This CDR3 is 12 amino acids long. This CDR3 reads CASAPSFNEQFF. The CDR3 coding sequence is TGTGCTAGTGCCCCCTCTTTCAATGAGCAGTTCTTC.

The chain links TRBV5-4 to TRBJ2-7; a weak D match, TRBD2 (6 bases). V shed 0 bases and J shed 2 bases, with 9 bases lying between them. This CDR3 spans 14 amino acids. The germline gives CDR1 SGHNT, CDR2 YYREEE (reference sequence). For the CDR3, the DNA is TGTGCCAGCAGCTTGGACCTAGCGACCTACGAGCAGTACTTC. This sequence encodes CASSLDLATYEQYF.